This TCR beta chain was found in a study of blood T cell repertoires in COVID-19. The method was immunoSEQ multiplex PCR; TCRdb's version includes in-frame clones alone and lacks a portion of them. The sample includes roughly 360,000 clones, under 85% of them seen just once. This CDR3 spans 14 amino acids. V trimming: 6 bases; J trimming: 2 bases; junction bases outside the gene matches: 4. Germline loops: CDR1 LNHDA, CDR2 SQIVND (reference sequence). The cohort comprised adults aged about 18 to 100 years residing in 20 to 30 US areas. Sequencing was carried out using PBMCs or T cells enriched from blood (not recorded which). The V gene is TRBV19, the J gene TRBJ1-3; 7 nucleotides agree with TRBD1. The TCR originated in a woman in her 50s who had recovered from COVID-19. The CDR3 bases are TGTGCCAGTAGCGACAGGGCCACTGGAAACACCATATATTTT. Protein product: CASSDRATGNTIYF. Variable domain in full (rest from reference TRBV19 and TRBJ1-3): DGGITQSPKYLFRKEGQNVTLSCEQNLNHDAMYWYRQDPGQGLRLIYYSQIVNDFQKGDIAEGYSVSREKKESFPLTVTSAQKNPTAFYLCASSDRATGNTIYFGEGSWLTVV.